The clone carrying this T cell receptor beta chain occurred many times. MiXCR was run by TCRdb on the 5' RACE reads, yielding one entry per CDR3 protein. The profile shows about 130,000 distinct CDR3 sequences, 6% to 8.5% of them singletons. V was cut by 0 bases and J by 6 bases, with 12 bases left in between. From germline, CDR1 is SGHRS and CDR2 YFSETQ. The CDR3 sequence is 15 residues long. The source of the sample is a study of CD8 T cells in ankylosing spondylitis. This TCR was recovered from a male donor with ankylosing spondylitis or in good health (not recorded which). Sequencing was performed on blood, either unsorted or a sorted T cell fraction (not recorded which). The chain uses TRBV5-1 and TRBJ2-2; D call uncertain. CDR3 sequence reads: CASSLADWKSGELFF. The DNA of the CDR3 is TGCGCCAGCAGCTTGGCCGACTGGAAGTCCGGGGAGCTGTTTTTT.